This T cell receptor (beta chain) was obtained from a study of a mutant IDH1 vaccine in newly diagnosed glioma. Whole-study findings and limits: Any relationship between pseudoprogression and changes in top peripheral T cell clonotypes seemed absent.

This CDR3 spans 15 amino acids. Germline V gives CDR1 SEHNR, CDR2 FQNEAQ (reference sequence). The V end was cut by 4 bases, the J end by 2 bases, with 15 bases between. Data came from immunoSEQ multiplex PCR; TCRdb stores just in-frame clones and leaves some out. This table has tens of thousands of clones, 65% to 75% appearing once. Time point described: week 35, safety follow-up. Doses of 300 ug of mutant IDH1 20-mer peptide were given with topical imiquimod. This clone was counted a single time. Its antigen remains unidentified. V and J are TRBV7-9 and TRBJ2-7, with D unresolved. Sequenced here: PBMCs, sampled from a glioma patient whose treatment included an IDH1 peptide vaccine. The clonotype was recovered from a man aged 45-60 years with glioma. CDR3 protein: CASSSTMGLTYEQYF. Written as DNA, the CDR3 is TGTGCCAGCAGCTCGACGATGGGTTTAACCTACGAGCAGTACTTC. Based on the CDR3 plus reference TRBV7-9 and TRBJ2-7, the full variable domain is DTGVSQNPRHKITKRGQNVTFRCDPISEHNRLYWYRQTLGQGPEFLTYFQNEAQLEKSRLLSDRFSAERPKGSFSTLEIQRTEQGDSAMYLCASSSTMGLTYEQYFGPGTRLTVT.